This TCR beta chain was sequenced in a study of T cells after yellow fever vaccination. UMIs were added to TCR cDNA along with a universal primer site when it was made by 5'RACE template switching. Using its own MiXCR run on the 5' RACE reads, TCRdb lists one record per CDR3 protein. The table records hundreds of thousands of distinct CDR3 sequences, roughly a sixth of them present only once. Concerning this clonotype: The antigen is unknown.

The study's findings and limits: Booster samples showed a return of most primary-vaccination clones (roughly 96% CD4, 88% CD8). The secondary T-cell response peaked on day 5, not day 15, but was weaker. Few clonotypes appeared in both CD4 and CD8 compartments.

The CDR3 totals 14 residues. The V gene lost 3 bases and the J gene lost 3 bases, with 9 bases spanning the gap. Germline loops: CDR1 SGHRS, CDR2 YFSETQ. Here the sequenced sample was PBMCs, taken roughly 5 days after the first yellow fever vaccination. This sequence was found in a man between 18 and 29 years old who received the YFV17D yellow fever vaccine. The rearrangement uses TRBV5-1 and TRBJ1-4, with TRBD1 as a possible D gene (5 bases). The CDR3 sequence is CASSSQDSNEKLFF. The DNA of the CDR3 is TGCGCCAGCAGCTCACAGGATTCTAATGAAAAACTGTTTTTT. Looking up the rest from reference TRBV5-1 and TRBJ1-4 gives the full variable domain: KAGVTQTPRYLIKTRGQQVTLSCSPISGHRSVSWYQQTPGQGLQFLFEYFSETQRNKGNFPGRFSGRQFSNSRSEMNVSTLELGDSALYLCASSSQDSNEKLFFGSGTQLSVL.